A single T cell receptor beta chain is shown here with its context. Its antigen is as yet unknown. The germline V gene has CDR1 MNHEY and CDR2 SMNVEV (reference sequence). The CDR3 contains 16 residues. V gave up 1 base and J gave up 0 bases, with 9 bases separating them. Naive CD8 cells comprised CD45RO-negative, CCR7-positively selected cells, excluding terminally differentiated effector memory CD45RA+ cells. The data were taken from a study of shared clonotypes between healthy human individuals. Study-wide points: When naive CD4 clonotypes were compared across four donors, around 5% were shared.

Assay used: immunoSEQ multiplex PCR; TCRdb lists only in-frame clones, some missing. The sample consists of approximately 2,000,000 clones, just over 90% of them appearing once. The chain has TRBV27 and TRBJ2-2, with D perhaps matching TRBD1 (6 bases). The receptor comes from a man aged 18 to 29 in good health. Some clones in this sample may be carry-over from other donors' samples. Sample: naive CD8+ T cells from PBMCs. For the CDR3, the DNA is TGTGCCAGCAGTTTATTAGGGACATCGAACACCGGGGAGCTGTTTTTT. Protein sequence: CASSLLGTSNTGELFF.